The 20 T cell receptor beta chains reported below all come from one sample, sequenced in a study of T cells in Graves' hyperthyroidism and ophthalmopathy (dated by TCRdb to 2018 to 2020). The protocol used for the library was multiplex PCR. The reads were generated on an Illumina HiSeq 2000. The TCR beta CDR3 regions were amplified from the RNA transcripts. The TCR CDR3 was subjected to a first round of RT-PCR using the HTBI primer set and the Qiagen OneStep RT-PCR kit. TCRdb handled the public reads itself, with Q25 trimming in fastp and clone calling in MiXCR, and kept productive beta chains. Each record represents a unique CDR3 protein, reported with the most common genes and DNA among its rows. The sample table lists about 610,000 distinct CDR3 sequences, 15% to 20% of them with a count of one. Less than 3.5% of the sample is taken by the ten largest. Material: blood. The origin of the receptors is a middle-aged woman with Graves' ophthalmopathy.

The chain is built from TRBV6-1 and TRBJ1-3, with D uncertain. Trimming took off 1 base at V and 0 bases at J, with 4 bases between the two ends. Germline values: CDR1 MNHNS, CDR2 SASEGT. This CDR3 is 14 amino acids long. The DNA for the CDR3 is TGTGCCAGCAGTGAAGAGGCCTCTGGAAACACCATATATTTT. Its protein product is CASSEEASGNTIYF.

This clonotype has more than one count but fewer than ten. V usage is TRBV7-2 and J usage is TRBJ2-3; 15 bases agree with TRBD2. CDR1 SGHTA and CDR2 FQGNSA come from the germline V gene. The CDR3 is 17 amino acids. V trimming: 5 bases; J trimming: 4 bases; junction bases outside the gene matches: 7. CDR3 region: CASSPWTSGRGSDTQYF. DNA of the CDR3: TGTGCCAGCAGCCCCTGGACTAGCGGGAGGGGGTCAGATACGCAGTATTTT.

At least ten counts were recorded for this clonotype. The rearrangement joins TRBV28 to TRBJ1-1, with 7 bases fitting TRBD1. Trimming cost V 6 bases and J 3 bases; bases outside gene matches: 10. CDR3 size: 15 residues. Germline-derived CDR1 and CDR2 are MDHEN and SYDVKM. CDR3 sequence: CASSLQGRSDTEAFF. The DNA for the CDR3 is TGTGCCAGCAGCTTACAGGGGCGGTCGGACACTGAAGCTTTCTTT.

The V and J genes are TRBV7-3 and TRBJ2-5; possibly TRBD1 or TRBD2 for D (5 bases each). The V gene lost 5 bases and the J gene lost 4 bases, with 20 bases spanning the gap. Germline CDR1 reads SGHTA; CDR2 reads FQGTGA. The CDR3 spans 16 residues. Written as DNA, the CDR3 is TGTGCCAGCAGCCAAGGAGGCCCCCAGGGCGGAGAGACCCAGTACTTC. This codes for CASSQGGPQGGETQYF. The full variable domain, rest sourced from reference TRBV7-3 and TRBJ2-5, is GAGVSQTPSNKVTEKGKYVELRCDPISGHTALYWYRQSLGQGPEFLIYFQGTGAADDSGLPNDRFFAVRPEGSVSTLKIQRTERGDSAVYLCASSQGGPQGGETQYFGPGTRLLVL.

This clonotype has just a few counts. The V call is TRBV6-4, the J call TRBJ2-3; tentative D call: TRBD2 (5 bases). The CDR3 spans 14 residues. Germline CDR1 MRHNA, CDR2 SNTAGT. The germline V and J ends were trimmed by 5 bases and 5 bases, with 14 bases remaining between them. The CDR3: CASSPSVGGDTQYF. CDR3 sequence (DNA): TGTGCCAGCAGTCCGTCTGTAGGAGGAGATACGCAGTATTTT.

Ten or more counts support this clonotype. The chain carries TRBV3-1 and TRBJ2-7; 14 positions match TRBD2. The germline gives CDR1 LGHDT, CDR2 YNNKEL (reference sequence). The CDR3 is 15 residues long. With V trimmed by 5 bases and J by 4 bases, 4 bases remained unmatched. The CDR3 sequence is CASSYGLAGGYEQYF. The CDR3 DNA sequence: TGTGCCAGCAGCTACGGACTAGCGGGAGGTTACGAGCAGTACTTC.

This clonotype was observed a few times. The CDR3 protein is CASSLEGGNTDTQYF. CDR3 coding DNA: TGCGCCAGCAGCTTGGAAGGGGGAAACACAGATACGCAGTATTTT. V is TRBV5-1 and J is TRBJ2-3; weak D call: TRBD1 (6 bases). Germline assignment: CDR1 SGHRS and CDR2 YFSETQ. CDR3 length: 15 residues. V was shortened by 0 bases and J by 2 bases, with 10 bases between the two germline ends. Full variable domain (rest looked up from reference TRBV5-1 and TRBJ2-3): KAGVTQTPRYLIKTRGQQVTLSCSPISGHRSVSWYQQTPGQGLQFLFEYFSETQRNKGNFPGRFSGRQFSNSRSEMNVSTLELGDSALYLCASSLEGGNTDTQYFGPGTRLTVL.

In this sample, this clonotype turned up many times. The J gene is TRBJ2-3, the V gene TRBV12-3 or TRBV12-4, with 12 bases matching TRBD2. Unmatched junction bases numbered 10, after V lost 4 bases and J lost 5 bases. This CDR3 comprises 17 residues. The CDR3 sequence is CASSSPGLAGQGDTQYF. In DNA, the CDR3 is TGTGCCAGCAGTTCTCCCGGACTAGCGGGGCAGGGAGATACGCAGTATTTT.

The CDR3 sequence is CASSLASGGYTGELFF. DNA of the CDR3: TGCGCCAGCAGCTTAGCTAGCGGGGGGTACACCGGGGAGCTGTTTTTT. The chain is built from TRBV5-1 and TRBJ2-2; 11 bases match TRBD2. Germline V CDR1 and CDR2: SGHRS, YFSETQ. The CDR3 contains 16 residues. V was pared by 2 bases and J by 3 bases, with 3 bases of the junction left unmatched.

This clonotype came up many times. J is TRBJ2-7 and V is TRBV6-1, with D tentatively TRBD1 (6 bases). V was cut by 6 bases and J by 5 bases, with 23 bases left in between. The CDR3 has 16 amino acids. Per germline, CDR1 MNHNS and CDR2 SASEGT. The CDR3 spells CASRALTGAPWNEQYF. CDR3 nucleotides: TGTGCCAGCAGAGCCTTGACAGGCGCTCCCTGGAACGAGCAGTACTTC.

This clonotype has a handful of counts. V and J are TRBV6-1 and TRBJ2-5; the D call may be TRBD1 or TRBD2 (5 bases each). Trimming took off 7 bases at V and 4 bases at J, with 19 bases between the two ends. Germline-derived CDR1 and CDR2 are MNHNS and SASEGT. The CDR3 sequence is 15 residues long. In nucleotides, the CDR3 is TGTGCCAGCACGGGGCGGTACTACGGGGTAGAGACCCAGTACTTC. This sequence encodes CASTGRYYGVETQYF.

This clonotype was seen repeatedly, ten times or more. The rearrangement uses TRBV2 and TRBJ1-1; D remains ambiguous. Germline lookup yields CDR1 SNHLY and CDR2 FYNNEI. V lost 6 bases and J 6 bases, leaving 11 bases between the germline ends. The CDR3 runs to 12 residues. CDR3 in DNA: TGTGCCAGCAGCCACTTCCTGGCTGAAGCTTTCTTT. Residues: CASSHFLAEAFF.

Ten or more counts support this clonotype. The chain is built from TRBV30 and TRBJ1-6; D is unclear. The CDR3 has 15 residues. The germline V gene encodes CDR1 GTSNPN and CDR2 SVGIG (reference sequence). V shed 2 bases and J shed 0 bases, with 8 bases lying between them. The CDR3 sequence: CAWSTLSSYNSPLHF. DNA of the CDR3: TGTGCCTGGAGTACCCTGAGCTCCTATAATTCACCCCTCCACTTT.

There are many counts of this clonotype. The V and J genes are TRBV2 and TRBJ1-5; D is unresolved. The V end lost 3 bases, the J end lost 0 bases, and 6 bases lay between the germline ends. In germline, CDR1 is SNHLY, CDR2 FYNNEI. This CDR3 contains 14 residues. Written as DNA, the CDR3 is TGTGCCAGCAGTGATACCCATAGCAATCAGCCCCAGCATTTT. Protein: CASSDTHSNQPQHF.

The chain recombines TRBV19 with TRBJ1-1; 7 bases line up with TRBD1. With 5 bases clipped from V and 4 bases from J, the junction kept 7 bases outside the gene matches. The CDR3 consists of 14 residues. The germline gives CDR1 LNHDA, CDR2 SQIVND (reference sequence). The CDR3 spells CASSRTGVSTEAFF. Here the CDR3 DNA reads TGTGCCAGTAGTCGTACAGGGGTGTCCACTGAAGCTTTCTTT.

At least ten counts were recorded for this clonotype. V is TRBV27 and J is TRBJ2-7, with 7 bases that match TRBD1. The CDR3 totals 15 residues. Germline CDR1 reads MNHEY; CDR2 reads SMNVEV (reference sequence). V lost 0 bases, J lost 2 bases, and 4 bases stayed unmatched. The CDR3 sequence: CASSLSGTAAYEQYF. CDR3 in DNA: TGTGCCAGCAGTTTATCGGGGACAGCGGCCTACGAGCAGTACTTC.

This clonotype was seen ten or more times. The chain has TRBV11-2 and TRBJ2-7; 7 bases fit TRBD1. CDR1 and CDR2 from the germline V gene are SGHAT and FQNNGV. V was clipped by 1 base and J by 3 bases; unmatched bases: 6. The CDR3 has 15 residues. CDR3 loop: CASSLGRTGDYEQYF. In nucleotides, the CDR3 is TGTGCCAGCAGCTTAGGCCGTACAGGGGACTACGAGCAGTACTTC.

Ten or more counts support this clonotype. This chain joins TRBV11-2 and TRBJ2-3; 8 bases line up with TRBD2. V trimming: 0 bases; J trimming: 4 bases; junction bases outside the gene matches: 3. Germline values: CDR1 SGHAT, CDR2 FQNNGV. The CDR3 length is 15 residues. CDR3 DNA: TGTGCCAGCAGCTTAGACGGGGGGGCGGCAGATACGCAGTATTTT. It encodes CASSLDGGAADTQYF.

In its sample, this clonotype was seen many times. This sequence joins TRBV5-5 and TRBJ1-1; D gene unclear. Germline values: CDR1 SGHKS, CDR2 YYEKEE (reference sequence). Trimming removed 5 bases at V and 1 base at J, with 12 bases between. This CDR3 has 14 amino acids. CDR3 protein: CASSFFAGNTEAFF. CDR3 nucleotides: TGTGCCAGCAGTTTTTTTGCGGGGAACACTGAAGCTTTCTTT.

This clonotype was counted at least ten times. The rearrangement uses TRBV3-1 and TRBJ2-1; D gene ambiguous. Germline-derived CDR1 and CDR2 are LGHDT and YNNKEL (reference sequence). The CDR3 runs 13 residues. V was cut by 0 bases and J by 10 bases, with 10 bases left in between. The CDR3 nucleotides are TGTGCCAGCAGCCAAGATCTGGGTTGGGAGCAGTTCTTC. Translating it yields CASSQDLGWEQFF.